This TCR beta chain was sequenced for a study of cytomegalovirus exposure and HLA in healthy donors. Study results and caveats: For presence/absence analyses, sequencing depth was assumed to be roughly uniform across donors. There were some public TCRs occurring in many donors, but most TCR sequences were rare.

The V end lost 7 bases, the J end lost 3 bases, and 7 bases lay between the germline ends. Germline CDR1 reads SGDLS; CDR2 reads YYNGEE. The CDR3 loop spans 12 amino acids. Of note for this clone: As yet, its antigen is unknown.

The donors were healthy bone marrow donors. PCR amplification relied on 60 Vbeta primers (plus 13 Jbeta primers). Sequencing used immunoSEQ multiplex PCR; TCRdb keeps in-frame clones, though not all of them. The sample contains tens of thousands of clones, roughly nine tenths of which appear only once. This rearrangement joins TRBV9 to TRBJ1-4; tentatively, D is TRBD1 (5 bases). The sequence came from a woman in her thirties or forties in good health and CMV-seropositive. Sequences were obtained from PBMCs. This CDR3 reads CASGAPNEKLFF. The CDR3 nucleotides read TGTGCCAGCGGGGCGCCTAATGAAAAACTGTTTTTT.